Following are 2 T cell receptor beta chains from one sample sequenced in a study of regulatory T cells in long-lasting Graves disease (dated by TCRdb to the early 2020s). Libraries were built with multiplex PCR. Data came from an Illumina HiSeq 4000. CDR3 regions were amplified by Arm-PCR with iRepertoire HTBI primers to construct TCR beta libraries. TCRdb ran its own pipeline on the public reads, namely fastp trimming at Q25 and MiXCR clone calling, and kept in-frame beta chains. Rows merge per CDR3 protein into single entries with the most common DNA and genes. The sample yields roughly 610,000 distinct CDR3 sequences; under 20% were counted once. Of the sample, around 18% falls within the top ten clones. The intended sense of this specimen's time point label: newly diagnosed GD, antithyroid drugs for less than 3 months. RNA was extracted from PBMCs in TRIzol for both TCR sequencing and RNA sequencing.

This sample was also put to use in a study of T cells in Graves' hyperthyroidism and ophthalmopathy.

The specimen was peripheral blood mononuclear cells (PBMCs), collected at new diagnosis, from a patient treated with antithyroid drugs. The receptors derive from a woman aged 25 to 39 with Graves disease. Donor details come from another sample of the same person, matched by shared clones.

This clonotype was seen many times. The chain couples TRBV28 to TRBJ2-5; D unclear. The CDR3 totals 11 residues. Germline CDR1 MDHEN, CDR2 SYDVKM. V gave up 8 bases and J gave up 7 bases, with 11 bases separating them. This CDR3 reads CASLNSGTQYF. The CDR3 DNA follows: TGTGCCAGCCTCAATAGTGGGACCCAGTACTTC.

The genes are TRBV6-8 and TRBJ2-5; 7 bases agree with TRBD2. The V gene end was trimmed by 5 bases and the J gene end by 5 bases; junction bases not matched to a gene: 5. This CDR3 spans 13 amino acids. The germline gives CDR1 MNHGY, CDR2 SAAAGT. This chain's CDR3 is CASSRTSSETQYF. The CDR3 region has the DNA TGTGCCAGCAGTCGGACTAGTTCGGAGACCCAGTACTTC.